This T cell receptor beta chain was profiled in a study of preoperative IRX-2 immunotherapy in early breast cancer. Treatment in this sample: preoperative locoregional IRX-2 cytokine immunotherapy. Patients received preoperative, locoregional IRX-2 cytokine immunotherapy in a phase Ib study. The table came from immunoSEQ multiplex PCR; TCRdb's copy has only in-frame clones and leaves some out. The table records approximately 34,000 clones, 90% to 95% of them present only once. This receptor was identified in a human donor with breast cancer. Sampling was performed from a patient treated with IRX-2 immunotherapy.

DNA for the CDR3: TGTGCCAGCAGCTTTACAGGACAGGTTCAAGAGACCCAGTACTTC. It yields the protein CASSFTGQVQETQYF. This chain uses TRBV7-9 with TRBJ2-5, with 7 bases matching TRBD1. The CDR3 is 15 residues long. Germline CDR1 is SEHNR and CDR2 is FQNEAQ (reference sequence). V lost 3 bases to trimming and J lost 2 bases; unmatched junction nucleotides: 6.